These T cell receptor beta chains were read from a single sample in a study of type 1 and type 2 diabetes patients. One entry per CDR3 protein, called by TCRdb with MiXCR from the multiplex PCR reads. The profile shows more than 250,000 distinct CDR3 sequences, around 47% of them singletons. The sequencing input was peripheral blood mononuclear cells (PBMCs). All receptors come from a man between 18 and 35 years old with type 2 diabetes. Both conserved end residues are part of each CDR3. The order of the fields is J gene, clone size, V gene, D gene, CDR3 protein, CDR3 DNA. D genes are given only for firm matches. Only part of the rows carry a size: once, few, many, or a class if the clone is expanded.

TRBJ1-2 | NA | TRBV19 | NA | CTSRAWKGRYGYTF | TGTACCAGTAGGGCCTGGAAAGGAAGGTATGGCTACACCTTC
TRBJ2-7 | NA | TRBV6-6 | TRBD2 | CASSFGGGRALNEQYF | TGTGCCAGCAGTTTCGGCGGCGGGAGGGCCTTGAACGAGCAGTACTTC
TRBJ2-1 | NA | TRBV12-3/TRBV12-4 | TRBD1 | CAINSDRGNNEQFF | TGTGCCATCAACTCGGACAGGGGGAACAATGAGCAGTTCTTC
TRBJ2-3 | NA | TRBV20-1 | NA | CSALRVDTQYF | TGCAGTGCTCTTAGGGTCGATACGCAGTATTTT
TRBJ1-2 | few | TRBV2 | NA | CAGGQQGGYTF | TGTGCCGGCGGACAGCAGGGTGGCTACACCTTC
TRBJ2-3 | once | TRBV4-1 | TRBD2 | CASSQDWASGVGADTQYF | TGCGCCAGCAGCCAAGATTGGGCTAGCGGGGTGGGGGCAGATACGCAGTATTTT
TRBJ1-2 | few | TRBV12-3/TRBV12-4 | NA | CASSLGEYGYTF | TGTGCCAGCAGTTTAGGAGAATATGGCTACACCTTC
TRBJ2-7 | few | TRBV7-8 | NA | CASSPRSSDEQYF | TGTGCCAGCAGCCCCCGGTCAAGCGACGAGCAGTACTTC
TRBJ1-1 | many | TRBV4-1 | NA | CASSHPGRSGTEAFF | TGCGCCAGCAGCCACCCGGGGCGGAGCGGCACTGAAGCTTTCTTT
TRBJ2-2 | few | TRBV19 | TRBD1 | CASSKGTGVTGELFF | TGTGCCAGTAGTAAGGGGACAGGGGTCACCGGGGAGCTGTTTTTT
TRBJ2-7 | many | TRBV10-3 | TRBD1 | CAISETGTGSTYEQYF | TGTGCCATCAGTGAGACCGGGACAGGGTCCACCTACGAGCAGTACTTC
TRBJ2-7 | NA | TRBV20-1 | NA | CSARGPGLTYEQYF | TGCAGTGCTAGGGGACCGGGACTCACCTACGAGCAGTACTTC
TRBJ2-1 | NA | TRBV2 | TRBD2 | CASSRTSVNNEQFF | TGTGCCAGCAGTCGGACTAGCGTAAACAATGAGCAGTTCTTC
TRBJ2-1 | few | TRBV29-1 | TRBD2 | CSVGGLADSYNEQFF | TGCAGCGTGGGCGGACTAGCGGACTCCTACAATGAGCAGTTCTTC
TRBJ1-6 | NA | TRBV27 | NA | CASSRGISSPLHF | TGTGCCAGCAGTCGGGGGATTAGTTCACCCCTCCACTTT
TRBJ2-7 | many | TRBV14 | TRBD1 | CASSPRRGTYEQYF | TGTGCCAGCAGTCCACGCAGGGGGACCTACGAGCAGTACTTC
TRBJ1-5 | few | TRBV7-2 | TRBD1 | CASSFPGQFNQPQHF | TGTGCCAGCAGCTTTCCGGGACAGTTCAATCAGCCCCAGCATTTT
TRBJ1-1 | NA | TRBV7-3 | NA | CASSQSWNTEAFF | TGTGCCAGCAGCCAAAGTTGGAACACTGAAGCTTTCTTT
TRBJ2-7 | once | TRBV19 | NA | CASSSDRYSYEQYF | TGTGCCAGCAGCTCGGACCGGTACTCCTACGAGCAGTACTTC
TRBJ2-1 | few | TRBV11-2 | TRBD2 | CASSLIVRTSGYNEQFF | TGTGCCAGCAGCTTAATCGTCAGGACTAGCGGTTACAATGAGCAGTTCTTC
TRBJ1-6 | many | TRBV15 | NA | CATSRDGASSYNSPLHF | TGTGCCACCAGCAGAGATGGGGCGAGCTCCTATAATTCACCCCTCCACTTT
TRBJ2-1 | NA | TRBV19 | TRBD1 | CATTDRVNNEQFF | TGTGCCACCACGGACAGGGTTAACAATGAGCAGTTCTTC
TRBJ1-2 | few | TRBV2 | NA | CASRSTGTAGGGYTF | TGTGCCAGCAGGTCTACCGGGACTGCGGGGGGTGGCTACACCTTC
TRBJ2-7 | NA | TRBV20-1 | NA | CSARAIGRVHEQYF | TGCAGTGCTAGAGCAATCGGCAGGGTCCACGAGCAGTACTTC
TRBJ2-7 | NA | TRBV20-1 | NA | CSARDWDRGVLSYEQYF | TGCAGTGCTAGAGATTGGGATCGGGGTGTACTCTCCTACGAGCAGTACTTC
TRBJ1-1 | NA | TRBV19 | TRBD1 | CASSIDAATGRGAFF | TGTGCCAGTAGTATAGATGCCGCGACAGGGCGTGGTGCTTTCTTT
TRBJ2-7 | few | TRBV7-8 | NA | CASSSRTGRDPYEQYF | TGTGCCAGCAGCTCTCGAACAGGGAGGGACCCCTACGAGCAGTACTTC
TRBJ2-1 | NA | TRBV7-2 | NA | CASSRSLVNEQFF | TGTGCCAGCAGCCGCTCCTTAGTAAATGAGCAGTTCTTC
TRBJ2-7 | NA | TRBV7-2 | NA | CASSFYGGESYEQYF | TGTGCCAGCAGCTTCTACGGCGGGGAATCCTACGAGCAGTACTTC
TRBJ2-5 | few | TRBV11-1 | TRBD2 | CASSSRTSDQETQYF | TGTGCCAGCAGCTCAAGGACTAGCGACCAAGAGACCCAGTACTTC
TRBJ1-1 | few | TRBV10-3 | NA | CAIRPVAGRGRNTEAFF | TGTGCCATCCGACCTGTGGCAGGGCGGGGGCGGAACACTGAAGCTTTCTTT
TRBJ2-3 | NA | TRBV9 | NA | CASSTGAHRDTQYF | TGTGCCAGCAGCACCGGGGCCCACCGTGATACGCAGTATTTT
TRBJ2-7 | few | TRBV7-3 | NA | CASSQEGSGTYEQYF | TGTGCCAGCAGCCAAGAAGGGTCGGGCACCTACGAGCAGTACTTC
TRBJ2-3 | NA | TRBV4-2 | NA | CASSGQVATDTQYF | TGTGCCAGCAGCGGGCAGGTGGCCACAGATACGCAGTATTTT
TRBJ2-2 | NA | TRBV4-2 | TRBD2 | CASSQASGRNTGELFF | TGTGCCAGCAGCCAAGCTAGCGGGAGGAACACCGGGGAGCTGTTTTTT
TRBJ2-1 | NA | TRBV5-1 | TRBD2 | CASMTSGVYNEQFF | TGCGCCAGCATGACTAGCGGGGTCTACAATGAGCAGTTCTTC
TRBJ2-7 | NA | TRBV2 | NA | CASSPRGGVIYEQYF | TGTGCCAGCAGCCCGAGGGGGGGTGTGATCTACGAGCAGTACTTC
TRBJ2-1 | NA | TRBV19 | TRBD1 | CASSWGQGQNEQFF | TGTGCCAGTAGTTGGGGACAGGGACAAAATGAGCAGTTCTTC
TRBJ1-4 | many | TRBV28 | NA | CASSLPTNEKLFF | TGTGCCAGCAGTCTCCCCACTAATGAAAAACTGTTTTTT
TRBJ2-6 | NA | TRBV5-1 | NA | CASNTGHNSGANVLTF | TGCGCCAGCAATACGGGGCACAACTCTGGGGCCAACGTCCTGACTTTC
TRBJ2-6 | once | TRBV2 | TRBD1 | CASTPGQGGIGANVLTF | TGTGCCAGCACTCCGGGACAGGGTGGTATTGGGGCCAACGTCCTGACTTTC
TRBJ2-7 | NA | TRBV7-2 | TRBD1 | CASSFSGQETYEQYF | TGCGCCAGCAGCTTCTCCGGACAGGAGACCTACGAGCAGTACTTC
TRBJ1-2 | NA | TRBV28 | TRBD1 | CASSLRGQYGYTF | TGTGCCAGCAGTCTGAGGGGGCAATATGGCTACACCTTC
TRBJ1-1 | NA | TRBV28 | NA | CASMRGLGTEAFF | TGTGCCAGCATGCGGGGGCTTGGCACTGAAGCTTTCTTT
TRBJ1-2 | NA | TRBV10-3 | TRBD1 | CAISDRGDGYTF | TGTGCCATCAGCGACAGGGGGGATGGCTACACCTTC
TRBJ2-2 | NA | TRBV6-5 | TRBD1 | CASRQGESGELFF | TGTGCCAGCAGACAGGGGGAATCCGGGGAGCTGTTTTTT
TRBJ2-5 | NA | TRBV7-9 | NA | CASSLEAGQETQYF | TGTGCCAGCAGCTTAGAGGCGGGGCAAGAGACCCAGTACTTC
TRBJ2-7 | NA | TRBV25-1 | NA | CASSDRDIRSYEQYF | TGTGCCAGCAGTGATCGGGACATCAGATCCTACGAGCAGTACTTC
TRBJ2-7 | NA | TRBV12-3/TRBV12-4 | NA | CASSFDRDYEQYF | TGTGCCAGCAGTTTTGACCGGGACTACGAGCAGTACTTC
TRBJ1-5 | NA | TRBV7-2 | NA | CASRFDGGQNQPQHF | TGTGCCAGCAGATTTGACGGGGGCCAGAATCAGCCCCAGCATTTT
TRBJ2-3 | few | TRBV27 | NA | CASSLSSGDTSTDTQYF | TGTGCCAGCAGTTTAAGTTCAGGAGACACGAGCACAGATACGCAGTATTTT
TRBJ2-7 | many | TRBV2 | NA | CASTPLYSYEQYF | TGTGCCAGCACCCCCCTATACTCCTACGAGCAGTACTTC